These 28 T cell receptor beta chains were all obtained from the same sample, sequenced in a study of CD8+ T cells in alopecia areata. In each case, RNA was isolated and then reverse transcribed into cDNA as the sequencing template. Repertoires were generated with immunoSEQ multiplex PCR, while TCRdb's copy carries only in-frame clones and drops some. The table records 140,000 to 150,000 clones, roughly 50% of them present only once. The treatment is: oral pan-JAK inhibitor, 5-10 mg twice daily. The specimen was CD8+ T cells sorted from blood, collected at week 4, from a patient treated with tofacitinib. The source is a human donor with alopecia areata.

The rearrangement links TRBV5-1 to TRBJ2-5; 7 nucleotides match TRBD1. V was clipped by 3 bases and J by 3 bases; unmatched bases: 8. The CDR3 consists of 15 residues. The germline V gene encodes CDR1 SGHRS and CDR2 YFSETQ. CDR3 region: CASSSFRGGEETQYF. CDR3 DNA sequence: TGCGCCAGCAGCTCCTTTCGAGGGGGCGAAGAGACCCAGTACTTC.

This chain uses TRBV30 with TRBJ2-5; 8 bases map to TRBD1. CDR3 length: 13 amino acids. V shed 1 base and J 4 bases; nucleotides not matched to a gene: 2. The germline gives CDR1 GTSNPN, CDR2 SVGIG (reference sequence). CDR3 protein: CAWSDGQGETQYF. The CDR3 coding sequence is TGTGCCTGGAGTGACGGACAGGGAGAGACCCAGTACTTC.

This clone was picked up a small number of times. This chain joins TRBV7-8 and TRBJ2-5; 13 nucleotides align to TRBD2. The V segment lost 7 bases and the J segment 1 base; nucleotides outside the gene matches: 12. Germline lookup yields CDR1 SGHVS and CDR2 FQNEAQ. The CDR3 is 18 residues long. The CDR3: CASTIRTSGGRFQETQYF. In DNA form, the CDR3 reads TGTGCCAGCACCATCAGGACTAGCGGGGGCCGCTTCCAAGAGACCCAGTACTTC.

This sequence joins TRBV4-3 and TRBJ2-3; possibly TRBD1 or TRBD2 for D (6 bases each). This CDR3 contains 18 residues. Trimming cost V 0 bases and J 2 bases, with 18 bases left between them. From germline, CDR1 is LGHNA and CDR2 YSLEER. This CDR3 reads CASSQDSPTGRYTDTQYF. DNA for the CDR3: TGCGCCAGCAGCCAAGATAGCCCCACAGGGAGGTACACAGATACGCAGTATTTT.

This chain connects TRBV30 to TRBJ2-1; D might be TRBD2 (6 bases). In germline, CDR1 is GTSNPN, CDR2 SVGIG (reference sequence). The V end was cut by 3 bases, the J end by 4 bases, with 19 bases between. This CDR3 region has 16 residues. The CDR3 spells CAWRGYAGTYYNEQFF. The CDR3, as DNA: TGTGCCTGGAGGGGATACGCGGGGACCTATTACAATGAGCAGTTCTTC.

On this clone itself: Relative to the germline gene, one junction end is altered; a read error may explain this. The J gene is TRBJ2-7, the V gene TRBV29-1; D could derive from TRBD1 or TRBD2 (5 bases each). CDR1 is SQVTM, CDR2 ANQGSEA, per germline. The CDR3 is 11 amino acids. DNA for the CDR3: TGCAGCGTCGGCCCCACGGGACCGCTGGACTTC. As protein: CSVGPTGPLDF.

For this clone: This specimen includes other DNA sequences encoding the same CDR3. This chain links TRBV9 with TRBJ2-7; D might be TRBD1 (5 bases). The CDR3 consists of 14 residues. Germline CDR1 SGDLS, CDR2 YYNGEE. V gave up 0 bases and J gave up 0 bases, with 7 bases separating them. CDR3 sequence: CASSVGGSSYEQYF. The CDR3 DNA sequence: TGTGCCAGCAGCGTAGGGGGCAGCTCCTACGAGCAGTACTTC.

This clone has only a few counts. Written as DNA, the CDR3 is TGTGCCAGCAGCTCGGGACAGTGGAACACTGAAGCTTTCTTT. As protein: CASSSGQWNTEAFF. V and J are TRBV7-9 and TRBJ1-1, with 7 bases aligning to TRBD1. Per germline, CDR1 SEHNR and CDR2 FQNEAQ (reference sequence). The CDR3 extends over 14 amino acids. V lost 4 bases to trimming and J lost 1 base; unmatched junction nucleotides: 3.

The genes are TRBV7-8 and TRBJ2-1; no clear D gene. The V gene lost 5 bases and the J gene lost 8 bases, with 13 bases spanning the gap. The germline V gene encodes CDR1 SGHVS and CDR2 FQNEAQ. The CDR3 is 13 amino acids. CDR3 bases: TGTGCCAGCAGCCTCGATAAAAGCGATGAGCAGTTCTTC. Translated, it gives CASSLDKSDEQFF.

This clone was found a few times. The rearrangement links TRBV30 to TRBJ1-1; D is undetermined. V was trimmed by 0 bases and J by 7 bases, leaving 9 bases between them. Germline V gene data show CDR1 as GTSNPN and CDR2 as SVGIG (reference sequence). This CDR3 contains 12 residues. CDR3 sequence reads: CAWSVGPVEAFF. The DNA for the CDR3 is TGTGCCTGGAGTGTTGGGCCAGTTGAAGCTTTCTTT.

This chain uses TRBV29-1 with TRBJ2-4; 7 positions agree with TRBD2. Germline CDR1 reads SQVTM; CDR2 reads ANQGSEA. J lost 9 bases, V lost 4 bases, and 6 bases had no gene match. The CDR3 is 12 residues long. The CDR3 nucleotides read TGCAGCGTTGGGTCTGGGGAGGGCATTCAGTACTTC. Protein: CSVGSGEGIQYF.

This CDR3 is CASHPGGVYGYTF. Written as DNA, the CDR3 is TGTGCCAGCCATCCCGGAGGTGTCTATGGCTACACCTTC. The V call is TRBV6-5, the J call TRBJ1-2; D is undetermined. V was trimmed by 8 bases and J by 4 bases, leaving 14 bases between them. Germline loops: CDR1 MNHEY, CDR2 SVGAGI. This CDR3 contains 13 residues.

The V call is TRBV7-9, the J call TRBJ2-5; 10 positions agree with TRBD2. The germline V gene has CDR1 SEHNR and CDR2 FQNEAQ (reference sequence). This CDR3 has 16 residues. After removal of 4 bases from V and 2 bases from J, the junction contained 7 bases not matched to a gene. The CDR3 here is CASSSPSGGPQETQYF. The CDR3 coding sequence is TGTGCCAGCAGCTCCCCTAGCGGGGGCCCACAAGAGACCCAGTACTTC.

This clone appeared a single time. DNA for the CDR3: TGTGCCAGCAGTTACCCCGGATCCTCTATAGACGAGCAGTACTTC. Its translation: CASSYPGSSIDEQYF. V gene TRBV6-5 combines with J gene TRBJ2-7, with unresolved D. The V end was cut by 2 bases, the J end by 5 bases, with 16 bases between. This CDR3 has 15 amino acids. The germline V gene encodes CDR1 MNHEY and CDR2 SVGAGI.

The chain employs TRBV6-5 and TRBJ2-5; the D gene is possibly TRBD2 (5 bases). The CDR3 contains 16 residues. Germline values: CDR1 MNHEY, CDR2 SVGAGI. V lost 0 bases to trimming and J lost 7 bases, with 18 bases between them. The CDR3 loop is CASSYSIGDDEGTQYF. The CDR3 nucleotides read TGTGCCAGCAGTTACTCGATCGGTGACGACGAGGGGACCCAGTACTTC.

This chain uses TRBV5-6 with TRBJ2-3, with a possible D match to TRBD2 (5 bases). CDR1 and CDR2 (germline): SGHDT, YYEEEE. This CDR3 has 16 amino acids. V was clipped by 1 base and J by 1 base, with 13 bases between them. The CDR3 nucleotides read TGTGCCAGCAGCTTGCCGGAGCGGAGACGCACAGATACGCAGTATTTT. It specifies CASSLPERRRTDTQYF.

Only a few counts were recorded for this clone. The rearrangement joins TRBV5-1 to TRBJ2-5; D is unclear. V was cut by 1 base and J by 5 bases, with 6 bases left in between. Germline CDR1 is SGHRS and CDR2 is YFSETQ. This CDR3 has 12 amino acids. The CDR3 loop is CASSLRVETQYF. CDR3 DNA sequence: TGCGCCAGCAGCTTGCGGGTGGAGACCCAGTACTTC.

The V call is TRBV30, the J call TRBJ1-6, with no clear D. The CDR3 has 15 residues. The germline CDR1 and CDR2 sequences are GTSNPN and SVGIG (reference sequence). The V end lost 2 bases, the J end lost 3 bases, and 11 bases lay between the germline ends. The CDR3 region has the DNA TGTGCCTGGAGTTCACAGTGGGGCTATAATTCACCCCTCCACTTT. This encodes CAWSSQWGYNSPLHF. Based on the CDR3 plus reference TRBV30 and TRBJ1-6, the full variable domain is SQTIHQWPATLVQPVGSPLSLECTVEGTSNPNLYWYRQAAGRGLQLLFYSVGIGQISSEVPQNLSASRPQDRQFILSSKKLLLSDSGFYLCAWSSQWGYNSPLHFGNGTRLTVT.

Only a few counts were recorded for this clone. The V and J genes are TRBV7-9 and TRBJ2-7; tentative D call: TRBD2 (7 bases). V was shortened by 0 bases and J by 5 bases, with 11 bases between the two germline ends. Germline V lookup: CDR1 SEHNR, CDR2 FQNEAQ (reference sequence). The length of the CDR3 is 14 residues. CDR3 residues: CASSLAGGPHEQYF. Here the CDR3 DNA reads TGTGCCAGCAGCTTAGCGGGGGGGCCCCACGAGCAGTACTTC.

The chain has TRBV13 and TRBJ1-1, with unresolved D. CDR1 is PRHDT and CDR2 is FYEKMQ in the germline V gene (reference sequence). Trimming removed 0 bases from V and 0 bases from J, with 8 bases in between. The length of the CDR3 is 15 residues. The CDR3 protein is CASSLGPQMNTEAFF. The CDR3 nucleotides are TGTGCCAGCAGCTTAGGCCCCCAGATGAACACTGAAGCTTTCTTT.

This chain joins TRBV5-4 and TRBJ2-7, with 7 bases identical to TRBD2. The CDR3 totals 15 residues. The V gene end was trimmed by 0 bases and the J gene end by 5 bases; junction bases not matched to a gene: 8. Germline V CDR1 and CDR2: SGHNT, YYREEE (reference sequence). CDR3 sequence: CASSLGTRLGNEQYF. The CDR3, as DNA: TGTGCCAGCAGCTTGGGGACTAGACTTGGGAACGAGCAGTACTTC.

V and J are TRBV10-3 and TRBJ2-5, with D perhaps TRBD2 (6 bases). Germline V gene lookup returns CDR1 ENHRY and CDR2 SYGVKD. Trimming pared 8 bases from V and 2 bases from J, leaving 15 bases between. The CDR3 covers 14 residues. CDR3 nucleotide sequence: TGTGCCATCCGGGATGCGGGGATTCAAGAGACCCAGTACTTC. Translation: CAIRDAGIQETQYF.

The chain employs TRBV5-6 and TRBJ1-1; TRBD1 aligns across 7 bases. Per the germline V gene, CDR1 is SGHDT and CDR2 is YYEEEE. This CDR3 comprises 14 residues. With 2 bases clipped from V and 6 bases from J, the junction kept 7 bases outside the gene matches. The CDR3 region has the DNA TGTGCCAGCAGCTTTTCGACAGGGACCCCTGAAGCTTTCTTT. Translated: CASSFSTGTPEAFF.

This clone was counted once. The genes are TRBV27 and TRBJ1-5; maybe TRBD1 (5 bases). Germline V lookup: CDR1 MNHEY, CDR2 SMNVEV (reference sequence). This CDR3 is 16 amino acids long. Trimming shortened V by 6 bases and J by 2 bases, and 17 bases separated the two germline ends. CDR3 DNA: TGTGCCAGCAGCCCGACGAGGGGTGGACGCAATCAGCCCCAGCATTTT. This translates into CASSPTRGGRNQPQHF.

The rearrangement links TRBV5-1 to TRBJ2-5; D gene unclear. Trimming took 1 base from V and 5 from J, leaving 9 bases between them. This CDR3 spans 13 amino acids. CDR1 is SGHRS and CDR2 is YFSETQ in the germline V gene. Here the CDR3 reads CASSLFRAETQYF. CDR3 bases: TGCGCCAGCAGCTTGTTTAGGGCGGAGACCCAGTACTTC.

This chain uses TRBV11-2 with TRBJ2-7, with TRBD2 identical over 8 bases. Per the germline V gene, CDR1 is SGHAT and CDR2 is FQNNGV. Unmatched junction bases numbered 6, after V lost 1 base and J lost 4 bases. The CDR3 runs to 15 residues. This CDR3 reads CASSLGPGLVYEQYF. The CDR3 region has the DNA TGTGCCAGCAGCTTAGGGCCGGGACTAGTTTACGAGCAGTACTTC.

The CDR3 nucleotides are TGCAGCGTTGAAGGGACAGGGGAAGCCTACGAGCAGTACTTC. Protein product: CSVEGTGEAYEQYF. The rearrangement links TRBV29-1 to TRBJ2-7; TRBD1 matches 9 bases. V was pared by 1 base and J by 2 bases, with 3 bases of the junction left unmatched. This CDR3 has 14 amino acids. In germline, CDR1 is SQVTM, CDR2 ANQGSEA.

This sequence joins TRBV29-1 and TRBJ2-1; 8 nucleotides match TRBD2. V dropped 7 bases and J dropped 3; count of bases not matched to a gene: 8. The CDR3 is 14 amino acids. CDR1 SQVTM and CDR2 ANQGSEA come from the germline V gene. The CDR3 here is CSAAARGDYNEQFF. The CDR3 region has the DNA TGCAGCGCCGCGGCGCGGGGGGACTACAATGAGCAGTTCTTC.